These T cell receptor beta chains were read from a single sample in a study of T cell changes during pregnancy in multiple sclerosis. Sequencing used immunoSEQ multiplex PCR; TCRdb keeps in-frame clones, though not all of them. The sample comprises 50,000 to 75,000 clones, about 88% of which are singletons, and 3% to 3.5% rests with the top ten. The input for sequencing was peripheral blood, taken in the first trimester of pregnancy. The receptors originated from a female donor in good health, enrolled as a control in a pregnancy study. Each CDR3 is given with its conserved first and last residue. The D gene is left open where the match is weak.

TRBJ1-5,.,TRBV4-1,TGCGCCAGCAGCCCCGGGACACCTTTTAGCAATCAGCCCCAGCATTTT,CASSPGTPFSNQPQHF
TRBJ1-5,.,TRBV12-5,TGTGCTAGTGGTTCCCCCAGAATGAGGTACGAAGATCAGCCCCAGCATTTT,CASGSPRMRYEDQPQHF
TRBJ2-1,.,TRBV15,TGTGCCACCAGCATAAGGCGGGGTGAGCAGTTCTTC,CATSIRRGEQFF
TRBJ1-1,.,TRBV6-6,TGTGCCAGCAGTTCTACGGGCACTGAAGCTTTCTTT,CASSSTGTEAFF
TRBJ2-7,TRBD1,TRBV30,TGTGCCTGGACTACTCAGGGGGCCTACGAGCAGTACTTC,CAWTTQGAYEQYF
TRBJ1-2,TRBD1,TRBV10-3,TGTGCCATCAGTGGGCGGGACAGAAGTAACTATGGCTACACCTTC,CAISGRDRSNYGYTF
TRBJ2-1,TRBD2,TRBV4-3,TGCGCCAGCAGCCAAGCTAGCGGGCCCCATGGGGATGAGCAGTTCTTC,CASSQASGPHGDEQFF
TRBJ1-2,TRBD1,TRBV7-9,TGTGCCAGCAGCCCTTATAGGACAGGGGTCTATGGCTACACCTTC,CASSPYRTGVYGYTF
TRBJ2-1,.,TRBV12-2,TGTGCAAGTCGCTTAACGGCAGGGGGCTCCTACAATGAGCAGTTCTTC,CASRLTAGGSYNEQFF
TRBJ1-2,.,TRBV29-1,TGCAGCGTTGAGGGGGGGTACTATGGCTACACCTTC,CSVEGGYYGYTF
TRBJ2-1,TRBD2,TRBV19,TGTGCCAGCGCGGGGGGGCGCCACAATGAGCAGTTCTTC,CASAGGRHNEQFF
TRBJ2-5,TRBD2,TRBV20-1,TGCAGTGCTTATCGGGAGGGGACCCAGTACTTC,CSAYREGTQYF